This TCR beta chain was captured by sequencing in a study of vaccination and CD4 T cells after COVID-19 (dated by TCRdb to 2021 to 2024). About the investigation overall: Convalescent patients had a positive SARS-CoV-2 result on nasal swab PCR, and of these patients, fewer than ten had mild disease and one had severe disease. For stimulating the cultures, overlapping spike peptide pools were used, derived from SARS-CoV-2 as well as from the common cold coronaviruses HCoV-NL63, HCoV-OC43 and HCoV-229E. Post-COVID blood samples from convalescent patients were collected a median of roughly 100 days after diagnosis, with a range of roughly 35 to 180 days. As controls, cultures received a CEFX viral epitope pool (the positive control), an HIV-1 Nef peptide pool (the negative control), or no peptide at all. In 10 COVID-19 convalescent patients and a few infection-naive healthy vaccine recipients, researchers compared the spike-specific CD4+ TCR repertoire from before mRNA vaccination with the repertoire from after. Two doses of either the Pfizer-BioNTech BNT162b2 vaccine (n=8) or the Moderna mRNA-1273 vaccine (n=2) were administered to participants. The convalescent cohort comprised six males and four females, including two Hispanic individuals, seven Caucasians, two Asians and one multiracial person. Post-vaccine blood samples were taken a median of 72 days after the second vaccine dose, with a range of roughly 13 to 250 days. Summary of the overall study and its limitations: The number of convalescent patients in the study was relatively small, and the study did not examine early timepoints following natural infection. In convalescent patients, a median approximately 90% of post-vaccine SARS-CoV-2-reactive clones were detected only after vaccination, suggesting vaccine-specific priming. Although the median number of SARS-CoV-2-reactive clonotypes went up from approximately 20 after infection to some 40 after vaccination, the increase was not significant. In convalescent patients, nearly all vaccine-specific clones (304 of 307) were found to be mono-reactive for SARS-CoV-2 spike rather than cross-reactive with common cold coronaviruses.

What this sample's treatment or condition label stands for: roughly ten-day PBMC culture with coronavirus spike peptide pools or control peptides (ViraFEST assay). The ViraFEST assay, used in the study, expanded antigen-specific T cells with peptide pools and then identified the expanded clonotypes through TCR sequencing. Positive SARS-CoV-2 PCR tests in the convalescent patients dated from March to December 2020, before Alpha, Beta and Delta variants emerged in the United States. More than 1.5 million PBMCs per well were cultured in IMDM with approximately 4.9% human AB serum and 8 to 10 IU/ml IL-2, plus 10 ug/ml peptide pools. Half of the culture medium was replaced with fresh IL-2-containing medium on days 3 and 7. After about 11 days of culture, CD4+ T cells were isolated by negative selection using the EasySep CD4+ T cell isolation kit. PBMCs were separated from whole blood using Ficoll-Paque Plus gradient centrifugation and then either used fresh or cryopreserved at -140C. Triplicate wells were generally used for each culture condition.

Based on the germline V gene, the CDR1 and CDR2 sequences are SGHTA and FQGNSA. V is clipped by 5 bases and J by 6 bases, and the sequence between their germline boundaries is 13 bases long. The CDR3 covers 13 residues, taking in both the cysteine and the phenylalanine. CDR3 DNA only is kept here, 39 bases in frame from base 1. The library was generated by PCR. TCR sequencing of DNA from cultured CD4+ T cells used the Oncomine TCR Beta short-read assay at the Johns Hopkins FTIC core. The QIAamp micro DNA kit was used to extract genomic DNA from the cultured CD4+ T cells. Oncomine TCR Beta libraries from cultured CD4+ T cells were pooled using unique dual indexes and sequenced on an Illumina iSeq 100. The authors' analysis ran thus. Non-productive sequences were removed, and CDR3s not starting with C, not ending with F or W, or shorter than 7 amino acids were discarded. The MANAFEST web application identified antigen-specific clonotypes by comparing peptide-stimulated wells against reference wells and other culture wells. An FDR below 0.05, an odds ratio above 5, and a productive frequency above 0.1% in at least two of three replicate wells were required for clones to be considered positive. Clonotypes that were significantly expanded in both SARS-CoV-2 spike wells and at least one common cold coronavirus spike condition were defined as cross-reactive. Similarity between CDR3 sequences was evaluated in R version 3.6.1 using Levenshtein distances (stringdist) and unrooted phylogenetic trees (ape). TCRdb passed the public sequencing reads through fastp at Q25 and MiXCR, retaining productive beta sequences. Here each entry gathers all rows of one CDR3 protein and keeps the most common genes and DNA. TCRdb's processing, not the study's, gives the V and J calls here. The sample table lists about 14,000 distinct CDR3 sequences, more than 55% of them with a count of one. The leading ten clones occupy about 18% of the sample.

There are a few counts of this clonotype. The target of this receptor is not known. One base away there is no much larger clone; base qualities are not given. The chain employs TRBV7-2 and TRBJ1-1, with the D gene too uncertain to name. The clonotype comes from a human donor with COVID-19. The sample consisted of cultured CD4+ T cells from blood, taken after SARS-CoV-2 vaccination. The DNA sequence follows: TGTGCCAGCAGCCAAAGGGAGGGCCCTGAAGCTTTCTTT. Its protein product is CASSQREGPEAFF.